This record covers a single T cell receptor beta chain. This beta chain turned up in a library designed for alpha chains; as an off-target read, its abundance says little. Time point of the sample: sample taken at primary tumor resection. From tumor, nontumor lung or frozen PBMC, whole RNA was taken unsorted for sequencing. Donors were 72 untreated early-stage non-small cell lung cancer patients. The sample is drawn from a study of spatial heterogeneity in lung cancer. Across the whole study: The study consistently detected more beta-chain than alpha-chain sequences. More than 8.5 raw reads, on average, carried each unique TCR and UMI combination.

The study tagged each TCR cDNA molecule with a unique molecular identifier. TCRdb redid the calling of the 5' RACE reads with MiXCR, one entry per CDR3 protein. The sample shows approximately 1,500 distinct CDR3 sequences, approximately 7.9% of them seen only once. The length of the CDR3 is 13 residues. Germline trimming cut 4 bases from V and 2 bases from J; bases unmatched to any gene: 2. Germline V gene sequence: CDR1 DFQATT, CDR2 SNEGSKA (reference sequence). The chain links TRBV20-1 to TRBJ2-7, with 10 bases aligning to TRBD2. This TCR derives from a female donor with early-stage non-small cell lung cancer. The sample was normal lung tissue next to the tumor, taken at surgery. The CDR3 nucleotides are TGCAGTGCTATTACTAGCGGGGCCTACGAGCAGTACTTC. It codes for CSAITSGAYEQYF.